A selection of T cell receptor beta chains follows, all from one sample in a study of cytomegalovirus exposure and HLA in healthy donors. TCRdb's copy holds only in-frame clones and misses some; the assay was immunoSEQ multiplex PCR. The sample has under 150,000 clones, about three quarters seen once; the top ten hold 2.5% to 3.5%. Sequences were obtained from PBMCs. Receptors were obtained from a man between 35 and 55 years old in good health and CMV-seropositive. Both conserved end residues are part of each CDR3. A D gene is named only where the DNA matches it firmly. Clone sizes are given selectively: once, few, many, or a class where the clone is expanded.

d_gene: TRBD2; v_gene: TRBV5-1; abundance: -; j_gene: TRBJ2-5; CDR3nt: TGCGCCAGCAGCTTGGGGGGACTAGCGGGAGAGACCCAGTACTTC; CDR3aa: CASSLGGLAGETQYF
d_gene: TRBD2; v_gene: TRBV7-7; abundance: -; j_gene: TRBJ2-5; CDR3nt: TGTGCCAGCAGTCCGGGACTAGGAGGAGAGACCCAGTACTTC; CDR3aa: CASSPGLGGETQYF
d_gene: -; v_gene: TRBV27; abundance: -; j_gene: TRBJ2-7; CDR3nt: TGTGCCAGCAGTTTTCGATTTGGGACTCCCAATGAGCAGTACTTC; CDR3aa: CASSFRFGTPNEQYF
d_gene: -; v_gene: TRBV29-1; abundance: -; j_gene: TRBJ2-3; CDR3nt: TGCAGCGTTGAATGGGCTACCCGTACTAGCACAGATACGCAGTATTTT; CDR3aa: CSVEWATRTSTDTQYF
d_gene: -; v_gene: TRBV19; abundance: -; j_gene: TRBJ1-3; CDR3nt: TGTGCCAGTAGTATCGACAGGTACTCTGGAAACACCATATATTTT; CDR3aa: CASSIDRYSGNTIYF
d_gene: -; v_gene: TRBV9; abundance: -; j_gene: TRBJ2-5; CDR3nt: TGTGCCAGCAGCGTAAGGGGGGGGCGGGAGACCCAGTACTTC; CDR3aa: CASSVRGGRETQYF
d_gene: -; v_gene: TRBV29-1; abundance: -; j_gene: TRBJ1-2; CDR3nt: TGCAGCGTTCTCTGGGGCAGCAAGGGCGGCTACACCTTC; CDR3aa: CSVLWGSKGGYTF
d_gene: TRBD1; v_gene: TRBV4-1; abundance: -; j_gene: TRBJ2-2; CDR3nt: TGCGCCAGCGGGTCGACGGACAGGGGGCTTGCCGGGGAGCTGTTTTTT; CDR3aa: CASGSTDRGLAGELFF
d_gene: -; v_gene: TRBV23-1; abundance: once; j_gene: TRBJ2-5; CDR3nt: TGCGCCAGCACCCAGGGTCGCAGGGGCCAAGAGACCCAGTACTTC; CDR3aa: CASTQGRRGQETQYF
d_gene: TRBD1; v_gene: TRBV27; abundance: -; j_gene: TRBJ1-5; CDR3nt: TGTGCCAGCAGTTTCCAGGGGGCTCAGCCCCAGCATTTT; CDR3aa: CASSFQGAQPQHF
d_gene: -; v_gene: TRBV28; abundance: -; j_gene: TRBJ1-4; CDR3nt: TGTGCCAGCAGGGGGAGGGGTAATGAAAAACTGTTTTTT; CDR3aa: CASRGRGNEKLFF
d_gene: -; v_gene: TRBV19; abundance: -; j_gene: TRBJ1-1; CDR3nt: TGTGCCAGTAGTATTGGAGGAGGTATGAACACTGAAGCTTTCTTT; CDR3aa: CASSIGGGMNTEAFF
d_gene: TRBD2; v_gene: TRBV18; abundance: -; j_gene: TRBJ2-7; CDR3nt: TGTGCCAGCTCTACCGGTGGGCGGGAGTTCACTTACGAGCAGTACTTC; CDR3aa: CASSTGGREFTYEQYF
d_gene: -; v_gene: TRBV29-1; abundance: -; j_gene: TRBJ1-2; CDR3nt: TGCAGCGTTGATCGGGCCCTACAGGGATCGAGCTATGGCTACACCTTC; CDR3aa: CSVDRALQGSSYGYTF
d_gene: TRBD2; v_gene: TRBV12-5; abundance: -; j_gene: TRBJ2-3; CDR3nt: TGTGCTAGTGCCTCGAGCGGGAGTACAGATACGCAGTATTTT; CDR3aa: CASASSGSTDTQYF
d_gene: TRBD1; v_gene: TRBV18; abundance: -; j_gene: TRBJ2-2; CDR3nt: TGTGCCAGCTCATCACAGGGGGCCGACGGGGAGCTGTTTTTT; CDR3aa: CASSSQGADGELFF
d_gene: TRBD2; v_gene: TRBV19; abundance: -; j_gene: TRBJ2-7; CDR3nt: TGTGCCAGTACGGGACTAGGGTCCTACGAGCAGTACTTC; CDR3aa: CASTGLGSYEQYF
d_gene: TRBD1; v_gene: TRBV7-9; abundance: few; j_gene: TRBJ1-2; CDR3nt: TGTGCCAGCAGCTCTCCCGGACGCAGACAGGGATCCGTCTATGGCTACACCTTC; CDR3aa: CASSSPGRRQGSVYGYTF
d_gene: TRBD1; v_gene: TRBV4-1; abundance: -; j_gene: TRBJ1-1; CDR3nt: TGCGCCAGCAGCCCCCTGGAGGGGGTCGGGACAGGGGGAAGCGCTGAAGCTTTCTTT; CDR3aa: CASSPLEGVGTGGSAEAFF
d_gene: TRBD2; v_gene: TRBV6-5; abundance: -; j_gene: TRBJ2-7; CDR3nt: TGTGCCAGCAGCCTAGCGGAAAGCCCCTACGAGCAGTACTTC; CDR3aa: CASSLAESPYEQYF
d_gene: TRBD2; v_gene: TRBV9; abundance: -; j_gene: TRBJ2-1; CDR3nt: TGTGCCAGCAGCGTAGGTGAGACTAGCGGCGCCGGAGAGCAGTTCTTC; CDR3aa: CASSVGETSGAGEQFF
d_gene: TRBD1; v_gene: TRBV2; abundance: -; j_gene: TRBJ1-2; CDR3nt: TGTGCCAGCAGTGAGGGGACAGGGACCTATGGCTACACCTTC; CDR3aa: CASSEGTGTYGYTF
d_gene: TRBD2; v_gene: TRBV7-9; abundance: -; j_gene: TRBJ2-3; CDR3nt: TGTGCCAGCAGCTTAGACCAGGGAGGGACCCCAGATACGCAGTATTTT; CDR3aa: CASSLDQGGTPDTQYF
d_gene: -; v_gene: TRBV7-6; abundance: once; j_gene: TRBJ2-7; CDR3nt: TGTGCCAGCAGCTTGCTAACAGGGAGTTACGAGCAGTACTTC; CDR3aa: CASSLLTGSYEQYF
d_gene: -; v_gene: TRBV7-9; abundance: -; j_gene: TRBJ2-5; CDR3nt: TGTGCCAGCAGCCAAGGGGGGAGGGGAGAGACCCAGTACTTC; CDR3aa: CASSQGGRGETQYF
d_gene: -; v_gene: TRBV6-1; abundance: -; j_gene: TRBJ2-7; CDR3nt: TGTGCCAGCAGCGAAGACCGGGTCTCCTACGAGCAGTACTTC; CDR3aa: CASSEDRVSYEQYF
d_gene: -; v_gene: TRBV2; abundance: -; j_gene: TRBJ1-5; CDR3nt: TGTGCCAGCAGTCCGGAGGGGCAGGGCCGTCAGCCCCAGCATTTT; CDR3aa: CASSPEGQGRQPQHF
d_gene: -; v_gene: TRBV9; abundance: -; j_gene: TRBJ2-2; CDR3nt: TGTGCCAGCAAAGAGGGGAACACCGGGGAGCTGTTTTTT; CDR3aa: CASKEGNTGELFF
d_gene: -; v_gene: TRBV14; abundance: few; j_gene: TRBJ1-1; CDR3nt: TGTGCCAGCAGCCACAGGACAGACGAAATGAACACTGAAGCTTTCTTT; CDR3aa: CASSHRTDEMNTEAFF
d_gene: -; v_gene: TRBV7-3; abundance: -; j_gene: TRBJ2-1; CDR3nt: TGTGCCAGCAGCTTATTGGGGGCATCCTACAATGAGCAGTTCTTC; CDR3aa: CASSLLGASYNEQFF
d_gene: -; v_gene: TRBV20-1; abundance: -; j_gene: TRBJ2-1; CDR3nt: TGCAGTCTTAGGAGTTACAATGAGCAGTTCTTC; CDR3aa: CSLRSYNEQFF
d_gene: -; v_gene: TRBV7-9; abundance: -; j_gene: TRBJ2-7; CDR3nt: TGTTCCAGCAGCTTAGAGGCGGGGCAGCAGTACTTC; CDR3aa: CSSSLEAGQQYF
d_gene: TRBD1; v_gene: TRBV6-1; abundance: -; j_gene: TRBJ2-7; CDR3nt: TGTGCCAGCAGTTCCGGGACAGGGGGCTGGGAGCAGTACTTC; CDR3aa: CASSSGTGGWEQYF
d_gene: -; v_gene: TRBV7-9; abundance: once; j_gene: TRBJ1-1; CDR3nt: TGTTCCAGCAGCTTACAACAGGGTGGAAAAACTGAAGCTTTCTTT; CDR3aa: CSSSLQQGGKTEAFF
d_gene: -; v_gene: TRBV10-3; abundance: -; j_gene: TRBJ2-5; CDR3nt: TGTGCCATCAGCCTCGAGAATGAGACCCAGTACTTC; CDR3aa: CAISLENETQYF
d_gene: TRBD2; v_gene: TRBV5-1; abundance: -; j_gene: TRBJ2-1; CDR3nt: TGCGCCAGCAGCTCCCAAGCGGGAGCTTTGTATGAGCAGTTCTTC; CDR3aa: CASSSQAGALYEQFF
d_gene: TRBD2; v_gene: TRBV4-3; abundance: -; j_gene: TRBJ2-6; CDR3nt: TGCGCCAGCAGCCCCGGGACTAGCTCCTCTGGGGCCAACGTCCTGACTTTC; CDR3aa: CASSPGTSSSGANVLTF
d_gene: -; v_gene: TRBV7-9; abundance: -; j_gene: TRBJ1-5; CDR3nt: TGTGCCAGCAGCCGGGGGGATCAGCCCCAGCATTTT; CDR3aa: CASSRGDQPQHF
d_gene: -; v_gene: TRBV30; abundance: -; j_gene: TRBJ2-7; CDR3nt: TGTGCCTGGAGTGTGGACGGGACCTACGAGCAGTACTTC; CDR3aa: CAWSVDGTYEQYF
d_gene: TRBD2; v_gene: TRBV7-9; abundance: -; j_gene: TRBJ2-1; CDR3nt: TGTTCCAGCAGCTTATCGCGTCCCGGGACTAAAGCCTACAATGAGCAGTTCTTC; CDR3aa: CSSSLSRPGTKAYNEQFF
d_gene: -; v_gene: TRBV5-1; abundance: -; j_gene: TRBJ2-7; CDR3nt: TGCGCCAGCAGCCTACAGGGTGGGGAAAACGAGCAGTACTTC; CDR3aa: CASSLQGGENEQYF
d_gene: -; v_gene: TRBV11-3; abundance: few; j_gene: TRBJ2-5; CDR3nt: TGTGCCAGCAGCCTAACTACCCAAGAGACCCAGTACTTC; CDR3aa: CASSLTTQETQYF
d_gene: TRBD1; v_gene: TRBV14; abundance: -; j_gene: TRBJ2-2; CDR3nt: TGTGCCAGCAGCCAGGGGACAGGGTACACCGGGGAGCTGTTTTTT; CDR3aa: CASSQGTGYTGELFF
d_gene: -; v_gene: TRBV6-6; abundance: -; j_gene: TRBJ1-4; CDR3nt: TGTGCCAGCAGTTACGAGCCGACTAATGAAAAACTGTTTTTT; CDR3aa: CASSYEPTNEKLFF
d_gene: -; v_gene: TRBV7-2; abundance: -; j_gene: TRBJ2-3; CDR3nt: TGTGCCAGCAGCCTAAGACTGAGCACAGATACGCAGTATTTT; CDR3aa: CASSLRLSTDTQYF
d_gene: TRBD2; v_gene: TRBV29-1; abundance: once; j_gene: TRBJ2-2; CDR3nt: TGCAGCGTTGAAACCCCTAGCGGGAACACCGGGGAGCTGTTTTTT; CDR3aa: CSVETPSGNTGELFF
d_gene: -; v_gene: TRBV6-1; abundance: -; j_gene: TRBJ2-1; CDR3nt: TGTGCCAGCAGTGCAACAGGGTATAATGAGCAGTTCTTC; CDR3aa: CASSATGYNEQFF
d_gene: TRBD2; v_gene: TRBV6-6; abundance: few; j_gene: TRBJ2-1; CDR3nt: TGTGCCAGCAGTACACTAGCGGGAGAGCTATATGAGCAGTTCTTC; CDR3aa: CASSTLAGELYEQFF
d_gene: -; v_gene: TRBV19; abundance: -; j_gene: TRBJ2-5; CDR3nt: TGTGCCAGTAGTATAGACTCCCAAGAGACCCAGTACTTC; CDR3aa: CASSIDSQETQYF
d_gene: TRBD2; v_gene: TRBV2; abundance: -; j_gene: TRBJ2-3; CDR3nt: TGTGCCAGCAGAGCCGGGACTAGTACCACAGATACGCAGTATTTT; CDR3aa: CASRAGTSTTDTQYF